This is a list of T cell receptor beta chains from one sample in a study of somatic mutations in cytotoxic T cells in rheumatoid arthritis. TCRdb's table, derived via immunoSEQ multiplex PCR, lists solely in-frame clones and lacks some. The sample lists roughly 15,000 clones; about 80% were seen once. Sequenced material: CD8+ T cells sorted from blood. Receptor source: an adult with rheumatoid arthritis. Both conserved end residues are part of each CDR3. The order of the fields is V gene, D gene, clone size, J gene, CDR3 protein, CDR3 DNA. D genes are given only for firm matches. Expanded clones are given a class, and other clones once, few, many or no size at all.

v_gene: TRBV11-2; d_gene: .; abundance: .; j_gene: TRBJ2-1; CDR3aa: CASSPSLGREQFF; CDR3nt: TGTGCCAGCAGCCCATCACTAGGACGGGAGCAGTTCTTC
v_gene: TRBV6-6; d_gene: .; abundance: .; j_gene: TRBJ2-1; CDR3aa: CASSYFRLELGDEQFF; CDR3nt: TGTGCCAGCAGTTATTTTCGGTTGGAATTGGGGGATGAGCAGTTCTTC
v_gene: TRBV19; d_gene: .; abundance: .; j_gene: TRBJ1-5; CDR3aa: CASGGRPQPQHF; CDR3nt: TGTGCCTCGGGAGGCCGCCCACAGCCCCAGCATTTT
v_gene: TRBV25-1; d_gene: .; abundance: .; j_gene: TRBJ2-2; CDR3aa: CASSEYYGPRGELFF; CDR3nt: TGTGCCAGCAGTGAATATTACGGCCCCAGAGGGGAGCTGTTTTTT
v_gene: TRBV4-2; d_gene: .; abundance: .; j_gene: TRBJ1-1; CDR3aa: CASSQDAGSTEAFF; CDR3nt: TGTGCCAGCAGCCAAGACGCCGGGAGTACTGAAGCTTTCTTT
v_gene: TRBV30; d_gene: TRBD2; abundance: .; j_gene: TRBJ2-3; CDR3aa: CASAATSHTDTQYF; CDR3nt: TGTGCCTCCGCGGCGACTAGCCACACAGATACGCAGTATTTT
v_gene: TRBV5-4; d_gene: .; abundance: .; j_gene: TRBJ2-1; CDR3aa: CASSLGGRATYNEQFF; CDR3nt: TGTGCCAGCAGCCTGGGGGGGCGGGCCACCTACAATGAGCAGTTCTTC
v_gene: TRBV28; d_gene: .; abundance: once; j_gene: TRBJ2-7; CDR3aa: CASSPTDYEQYF; CDR3nt: TGTGCCAGCAGTCCCACCGACTACGAGCAGTACTTC
v_gene: TRBV13; d_gene: .; abundance: .; j_gene: TRBJ1-2; CDR3aa: CASSSGRYYGYTF; CDR3nt: TGTGCCAGCAGCTCGGGTCGATACTATGGCTACACCTTC
v_gene: TRBV23-1; d_gene: TRBD1; abundance: .; j_gene: TRBJ1-5; CDR3aa: CASRLGTGDNQPQHF; CDR3nt: TGCGCCAGCAGACTCGGGACAGGTGACAATCAGCCCCAGCATTTT
v_gene: TRBV5-1; d_gene: .; abundance: .; j_gene: TRBJ2-5; CDR3aa: CASSFRGMETQYF; CDR3nt: TGCGCCAGCAGCTTCCGGGGGATGGAGACCCAGTACTTC
v_gene: TRBV4-1; d_gene: .; abundance: .; j_gene: TRBJ1-5; CDR3aa: CASSPETTGIPTQPQHF; CDR3nt: TGCGCCAGCAGCCCAGAAACAACAGGGATCCCCACTCAGCCCCAGCATTTT
v_gene: TRBV16; d_gene: .; abundance: .; j_gene: TRBJ2-5; CDR3aa: CASSPPSRETQYF; CDR3nt: TGTGCCAGCAGCCCCCCGTCTCGCGAGACCCAGTACTTC
v_gene: TRBV10-1; d_gene: .; abundance: .; j_gene: TRBJ2-7; CDR3aa: CASSDVGSASSYEQYF; CDR3nt: TGCGCCAGCAGTGATGTGGGCAGCGCGAGCTCCTACGAGCAGTACTTC
v_gene: TRBV6-5; d_gene: .; abundance: few; j_gene: TRBJ1-1; CDR3aa: CASSYMQESEAFF; CDR3nt: TGTGCCAGCAGTTACATGCAGGAGAGTGAAGCTTTCTTT
v_gene: TRBV4-1; d_gene: .; abundance: .; j_gene: TRBJ1-1; CDR3aa: CASSQVLLNTEAFF; CDR3nt: TGCGCCAGCAGCCAAGTCCTTTTGAACACTGAAGCTTTCTTT
v_gene: TRBV9; d_gene: TRBD1; abundance: .; j_gene: TRBJ1-4; CDR3aa: CASSVSGTGGAGDEKLFF; CDR3nt: TGTGCCAGCAGCGTATCCGGGACAGGGGGCGCCGGGGATGAAAAACTGTTTTTT
v_gene: TRBV4-2; d_gene: .; abundance: .; j_gene: TRBJ2-5; CDR3aa: CASSPSWGRSSREETQYF; CDR3nt: TGTGCCAGCAGCCCCTCCTGGGGGAGGAGTTCGAGGGAAGAGACCCAGTACTTC
v_gene: TRBV5-8; d_gene: .; abundance: .; j_gene: TRBJ1-1; CDR3aa: CASSPDSFLMNTEAFF; CDR3nt: TGTGCCAGCAGCCCGGACAGCTTCCTTATGAACACTGAAGCTTTCTTT
v_gene: TRBV5-4; d_gene: .; abundance: .; j_gene: TRBJ2-1; CDR3aa: CASSLKQGPSVEQFF; CDR3nt: TGTGCCAGCAGCTTGAAACAGGGCCCCAGCGTTGAGCAGTTCTTC
v_gene: TRBV6-1; d_gene: TRBD2; abundance: .; j_gene: TRBJ2-7; CDR3aa: CASNAGTRGLYEQYF; CDR3nt: TGTGCCAGCAATGCGGGGACTAGAGGACTCTACGAGCAGTACTTC
v_gene: TRBV15; d_gene: TRBD1; abundance: .; j_gene: TRBJ1-4; CDR3aa: CATSRDQGTGEEKLFF; CDR3nt: TGTGCCACCAGCAGAGATCAAGGGACAGGGGAGGAAAAACTGTTTTTT
v_gene: TRBV29-1; d_gene: .; abundance: once; j_gene: TRBJ1-1; CDR3aa: CSVELWENTEAFF; CDR3nt: TGCAGCGTTGAATTGTGGGAGAACACTGAAGCTTTCTTT
v_gene: TRBV11-1; d_gene: TRBD2; abundance: hyperexpanded; j_gene: TRBJ2-7; CDR3aa: CASSLNGLAGEQYF; CDR3nt: TGTGCCAGCAGCCTCAATGGACTAGCGGGGGAGCAGTACTTC
v_gene: TRBV29-1; d_gene: TRBD1; abundance: .; j_gene: TRBJ1-2; CDR3aa: CSVDLGQGLGHGYTF; CDR3nt: TGCAGCGTTGACCTGGGACAGGGGTTAGGGCATGGCTACACCTTC
v_gene: TRBV15; d_gene: .; abundance: .; j_gene: TRBJ2-3; CDR3aa: CATSRDLTRLVADTQYF; CDR3nt: TGTGCCACCAGCAGAGATCTAACTAGGCTAGTCGCAGATACGCAGTATTTT
v_gene: TRBV14; d_gene: TRBD2; abundance: .; j_gene: TRBJ2-1; CDR3aa: CASRSTSGSRYEQFF; CDR3nt: TGTGCCAGCAGGTCGACTAGCGGGAGTCGGTATGAGCAGTTCTTC
v_gene: TRBV19; d_gene: .; abundance: .; j_gene: TRBJ2-7; CDR3aa: CASSISGGREQYF; CDR3nt: TGTGCCAGTAGTATCTCAGGGGGGCGCGAGCAGTACTTC
v_gene: TRBV7-2; d_gene: .; abundance: once; j_gene: TRBJ1-3; CDR3aa: CASSLTGYGGNTIYF; CDR3nt: TGTGCCAGCAGCTTAACAGGTTACGGGGGAAACACCATATATTTT
v_gene: TRBV10-3; d_gene: TRBD1; abundance: .; j_gene: TRBJ2-2; CDR3aa: CAIRPDREEVNTGELFF; CDR3nt: TGTGCCATCAGACCGGACAGGGAGGAGGTGAACACCGGGGAGCTGTTTTTT
v_gene: TRBV10-1; d_gene: TRBD2; abundance: .; j_gene: TRBJ2-2; CDR3aa: CASTAGRGGGKLDTGELFF; CDR3nt: TGCGCCAGCACGGCGGGTCGGGGGGGCGGGAAATTGGACACCGGGGAGCTGTTTTTT
v_gene: TRBV7-8; d_gene: .; abundance: once; j_gene: TRBJ2-1; CDR3aa: CASSPRGLTHEQFF; CDR3nt: TGTGCCAGCAGCCCTCGGGGTCTGACCCATGAGCAGTTCTTC
v_gene: TRBV13; d_gene: .; abundance: once; j_gene: TRBJ1-1; CDR3aa: CASSLLGAPNTEAFF; CDR3nt: TGTGCCAGCAGCCTATTGGGGGCACCGAACACTGAAGCTTTCTTT
v_gene: TRBV19; d_gene: TRBD1; abundance: few; j_gene: TRBJ1-2; CDR3aa: CASSIKVGQPINYGYTF; CDR3nt: TGTGCCAGTAGTATCAAGGTGGGACAGCCTATTAACTATGGCTACACCTTC
v_gene: TRBV13; d_gene: .; abundance: .; j_gene: TRBJ1-1; CDR3aa: CASSFGRTMNTEAFF; CDR3nt: TGTGCCAGCAGCTTCGGACGTACCATGAACACTGAAGCTTTCTTT
v_gene: TRBV19; d_gene: .; abundance: .; j_gene: TRBJ1-2; CDR3aa: CASSMVTRAAGYTF; CDR3nt: TGTGCCAGTAGTATGGTTACCAGGGCGGCTGGCTACACCTTC